This T cell receptor (beta chain) was obtained from a study of shared clonotypes between healthy human individuals. Study-level points and caveats: Clonotypes which were not shared had lower generation probabilities than clonotypes that all four donors shared. Of the naive CD4 clonotypes, roughly 5.5% were shared across a few donors.

Sequencing was performed with immunoSEQ multiplex PCR; in TCRdb, only in-frame clones are kept and a portion is missing. The sample shows over a million clones, about 80% of them seen only once. CDR1 is SGHTA, CDR2 FQGNSA, per germline. V gave up 1 base and J gave up 7 bases, with 10 bases separating them. This CDR3 is built from 14 residues. Turning to this clone: Its antigen is as yet unknown.

Recent acute infections and vaccinations were absent in the healthy HIV-negative adult donors. Sequenced material: memory CD4+ T cells from PBMCs. Subset indicated: CD45RA-negative fraction. The chain couples TRBV7-2 to TRBJ2-2; D is unclear. The clonotype comes from a young man in good health. Some clones in this sample may be carry-over from other donors' samples. The CDR3 nucleotides are TGTGCCAGCAGCTTAGGTCATCGACTCGGGGAGCTGTTTTTT. This codes for CASSLGHRLGELFF.